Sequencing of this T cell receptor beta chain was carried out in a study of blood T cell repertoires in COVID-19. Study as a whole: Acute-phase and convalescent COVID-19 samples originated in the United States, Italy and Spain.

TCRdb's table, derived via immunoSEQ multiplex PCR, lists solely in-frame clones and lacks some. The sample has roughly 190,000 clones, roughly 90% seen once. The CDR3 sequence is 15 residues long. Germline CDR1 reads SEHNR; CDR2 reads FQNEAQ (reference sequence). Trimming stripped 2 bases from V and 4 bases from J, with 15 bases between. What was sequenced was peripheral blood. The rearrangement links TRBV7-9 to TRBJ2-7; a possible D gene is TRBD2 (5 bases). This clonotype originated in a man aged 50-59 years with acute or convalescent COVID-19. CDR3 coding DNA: TGTGCCAGCAGCTTATCTGGGAGCGGCGGGTACGAGCAGTACTTC. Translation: CASSLSGSGGYEQYF.